This is a list of T cell receptor beta chains from one sample in a study of blood T cell repertoires in COVID-19. The protocol was immunoSEQ multiplex PCR, while the TCRdb copy is restricted to in-frame clones and leaves out a portion. The sample contains approximately 65,000 clones, 88% of which appear only once. Sequenced input: peripheral blood. The receptor source for this set is a human donor in a cohort sampled during active COVID-19. Both conserved end residues are trimmed from each CDR3. Fields, in order: CDR3 protein, clone size, J gene, V gene. Where a row states a size, it is once, few, many or the class of an expanded clone; other rows omit it.

ASSLGILQETQY,NA,TRBJ2-5,TRBV7-8
ASSLGLAGLSEQF,NA,TRBJ2-1,TRBV11-2
ASSLTAPGIGSTEAF,NA,TRBJ1-1,TRBV18
ASSLAWGGTGAGELF,NA,TRBJ2-2,TRBV5-5
ASSFSGTGYYEQY,NA,TRBJ2-7,TRBV28
ASSQWTGGKIDEQY,NA,TRBJ2-7,TRBV4-1
ASSPRTSGTFIKETQY,NA,TRBJ2-5,TRBV27
SVETSVAGEQY,NA,TRBJ2-7,TRBV29-1
ASSQRGGNTEAF,NA,TRBJ1-1,TRBV6-6
ATSDDTGGRYNEQF,NA,TRBJ2-1,TRBV24-1
AWRHEDRPNTEAF,NA,TRBJ1-1,TRBV30
ASSLGPGEKLF,NA,TRBJ1-4,TRBV7-2
ASSPRGTSGGTNTGELF,NA,TRBJ2-2,TRBV3-1/TRBV3-2
ASSSGTGDTYEQY,NA,TRBJ2-7,TRBV5-1
ASSPDRVSNEKLF,NA,TRBJ1-4,TRBV6-5
ASSPRLAGTIEQF,NA,TRBJ2-1,TRBV19
ASSLDYYEQY,NA,TRBJ2-7,TRBV5-1
ATGGGHGNTGELF,NA,TRBJ2-2,TRBV6-5
ASSATGFGDNEQF,NA,TRBJ2-1,TRBV2
ASSYGQNTEAF,NA,TRBJ1-1,TRBV6-2/TRBV6-3
ASSQSSGELF,NA,TRBJ2-2,TRBV18
ASKWDRNTGELF,NA,TRBJ2-2,TRBV2
ASSPGTGGSYEQY,NA,TRBJ2-7,TRBV7-7
ASRRQGSNEKLF,NA,TRBJ1-4,TRBV2
ASKTSGKTQY,NA,TRBJ2-5,TRBV6-5
ASRLGTSGRDTQY,few,TRBJ2-3,TRBV2
ASSPGEGTAGNEQF,NA,TRBJ2-1,TRBV5-4
ASRRQPNTGELF,NA,TRBJ2-2,TRBV2
ASSLLRELRNEQF,NA,TRBJ2-1,TRBV5-1
ATSDVGEGYEQY,NA,TRBJ2-7,TRBV24-1
ASSRRQGMTQY,NA,TRBJ2-5,TRBV6-2/TRBV6-3
ASSLEGHSSYEQY,NA,TRBJ2-7,TRBV5-4
ASKGGIVLREGLRGEQY,NA,TRBJ2-7,TRBV6-4
ASSGTANSPLH,NA,TRBJ1-6,TRBV7-8
ASSIGGAGNYGYT,NA,TRBJ1-2,TRBV19
ASSEIVPPQTGKFYGYT,NA,TRBJ1-2,TRBV6-1
ASSLGSLNTGELF,NA,TRBJ2-2,TRBV7-2
SASGPPQY,NA,TRBJ2-7,TRBV20-1
ASSLLGGRRSNEQF,NA,TRBJ2-1,TRBV27
ARVTYGLAVPWGLYNEQF,NA,TRBJ2-1,TRBV4-1
ASRGQGGNTEAF,NA,TRBJ1-1,TRBV6-6
ASSLAQNYGYT,NA,TRBJ1-2,TRBV7-2
ASSLFYFLAGLSGANVLT,NA,TRBJ2-6,TRBV5-5
ASSLVSRGSYEQY,NA,TRBJ2-7,TRBV5-1
ASSRKEFQGQPQH,NA,TRBJ1-5,TRBV11-3
ASNPGGRGNTEAF,NA,TRBJ1-1,TRBV6-5
ASQLAGGPNEQF,once,TRBJ2-1,TRBV27
ASSPLQATGGSGNTIY,once,TRBJ1-3,TRBV18
ASSPQHRAGANVLT,few,TRBJ2-6,TRBV7-2
ASSKGENEQF,NA,TRBJ2-1,TRBV19
ASSFMAGATRNTEAF,NA,TRBJ1-1,TRBV5-1
ATSRGARGARVQPEAF,NA,TRBJ1-1,TRBV15
ASRATGTGGETQY,few,TRBJ2-5,TRBV6-5